The TCR beta chain under discussion was sequenced for a study of cytomegalovirus exposure and HLA in healthy donors. With 60 Vbeta and 13 Jbeta primers, the PCR was carried out. Clones were sequenced by immunoSEQ multiplex PCR, and TCRdb holds only the in-frame ones, with some missing. The listing contains over 110,000 clones. Input material: PBMCs. The clonotype comes from a male donor in good health and CMV-seronegative.

CDR3 sequence: CASSLFFAGEGPNTEAFF. CDR3 nucleotides: TGTGCCAGCAGTTTATTCTTCGCAGGGGAGGGACCAAACACTGAAGCTTTCTTT. The chain has TRBV27 and TRBJ1-1; D is perhaps TRBD1 (6 bases). CDR1 and CDR2 from the germline V gene are MNHEY and SMNVEV (reference sequence). The CDR3 spans 18 residues. The V and J ends lost 1 base and 2 bases respectively, with 20 bases between them.